This TCR beta chain is drawn from a study of somatic mutations in cytotoxic T cells in rheumatoid arthritis. Study-wide background: It was right after diagnosis, before any treatment, that patient blood (about 31 ml EDTA) was drawn. There were some V beta antibody-stained T-cell populations flow-sorted at nearly 100% purity, and these included V beta1+ cells sequenced for TCRB.

There are 15 residues in the CDR3. Germline-derived CDR1 and CDR2 are SGHNT and YYREEE (reference sequence). V dropped 9 bases and J dropped 2 bases, with 17 bases sitting between them. TCRdb's copy holds only in-frame clones and misses some; the assay was immunoSEQ multiplex PCR. The data show some 18,000 clones, about 80% seen once. The sequenced sample was CD8+ T cells sorted from blood. J is TRBJ2-2 and V is TRBV5-4, with D possibly being TRBD2 (7 bases). This TCR came from an adult with rheumatoid arthritis. This CDR3 is CAIEGGEGNTGELFF. CDR3 DNA sequence: TGTGCCATCGAGGGGGGGGAGGGTAACACCGGGGAGCTGTTTTTT.